The next 16 T cell receptor beta chains were all read from a single sample in a study of CD8 T cells in Susac syndrome. The RNA, roughly 0.45 to 1 ug, was put through reverse transcription using random hexamers. Each CDR3 protein gets one entry after TCRdb re-called the immunoSEQ multiplex PCR reads with MiXCR. The repertoire holds roughly 120,000 distinct CDR3 sequences, roughly 94% seen once, with roughly 0.092% in the top ten. The sequenced material came from CD4+ T cells from PBMCs. Receptors were obtained from a human donor in good health.

The chain carries TRBV27 and TRBJ1-1, with a possible D match to TRBD1 (5 bases). CDR3 size: 14 residues. Between the trimmed V and J ends, which lost 3 bases and 7 bases, there was a span of 15 bases. Looked up from germline, CDR1 is MNHEY and CDR2 is SMNVEV (reference sequence). Here the CDR3 reads CASSFSGTRGEAFF. The CDR3 DNA reads as TGTGCCAGCAGTTTTTCGGGGACTAGGGGTGAAGCTTTCTTT.

The V and J genes are TRBV6-1 and TRBJ2-1, with 11 bases identical to TRBD2. The J segment lost 3 bases and the V segment lost 10 bases, leaving 5 bases of the junction unmatched. Germline V gene lookup returns CDR1 MNHNS and CDR2 SASEGT. This CDR3 region has 14 residues. CDR3 in amino acids: CATRGTSGYNEQFF. In nucleotides, the CDR3 is TGTGCCACCCGGGGGACTAGCGGCTACAATGAGCAGTTCTTC.

This chain connects TRBV20-1 to TRBJ1-1; D ambiguous. The V and J ends lost 2 bases and 0 bases respectively, with 16 bases between them. CDR1 and CDR2 (germline): DFQATT, SNEGSKA (reference sequence). The CDR3 extends over 16 amino acids. The CDR3 DNA is TGCAGTGCTAGACATTTGAGACCGGGCCTGAACACTGAAGCTTTCTTT. This sequence encodes CSARHLRPGLNTEAFF.

V is TRBV12-3 or TRBV12-4 and J is TRBJ2-4; possibly TRBD1 or TRBD2 for D (5 bases each). V lost 0 bases, J lost 6 bases, and 9 bases lay in between. The CDR3 loop spans 14 amino acids. The CDR3 reads CASSLAGTTNIQYF. CDR3 nucleotides: TGTGCCAGCAGTTTAGCGGGGACGACAAACATTCAGTACTTC.

This sequence joins TRBV25-1 and TRBJ1-2; TRBD1 might be the D (5 bases). CDR3 length equals 14 residues. The V gene's germline CDR1 is MGHDK and CDR2 SYGVNS. The V and J ends lost 3 bases and 5 bases respectively, with 13 bases between them. The CDR3, as DNA: TGTGCCAGCAGTGACACAACCCGGGGGTATGGCTACACCTTC. Its protein product is CASSDTTRGYGYTF.

The chain recombines TRBV7-2 with TRBJ2-7; the match to TRBD2 covers 10 bases. Germline CDR1 is SGHTA and CDR2 is FQGNSA. Trimming at V came to 1 base and at J to 2 bases, leaving 5 bases not matched to a gene. The CDR3 consists of 16 residues. The DNA for the CDR3 is TGTGCCAGCAGCTTAGTAGCGGGAGGAGAAGCCTACGAGCAGTACTTC. Translation: CASSLVAGGEAYEQYF.

This clonotype occurred once. The V and J genes are TRBV20-1 and TRBJ2-7; 8 nucleotides match TRBD2. The V and J ends lost 3 bases and 4 bases, in that order; junction bases with no gene match: 14. Germline V gives CDR1 DFQATT, CDR2 SNEGSKA (reference sequence). The CDR3 is 16 residues long. CDR3 in amino acids: CSASRQETAGAYEQYF. For the CDR3, the DNA is TGCAGTGCTAGTCGACAGGAAACAGCGGGAGCTTACGAGCAGTACTTC.

This chain joins TRBV30 and TRBJ2-5; 11 bases agree with TRBD2. Germline CDR1 reads GTSNPN; CDR2 reads SVGIG (reference sequence). This CDR3 contains 16 residues. J lost 2 bases, V lost 2 bases, and 7 bases had no gene match. The CDR3 sequence: CAWSTGTSGGQETQYF. The CDR3 DNA follows: TGTGCCTGGAGTACCGGGACTAGCGGAGGACAAGAGACCCAGTACTTC.

The genes are TRBV4-2 and TRBJ2-1; tentative D call: TRBD2 (5 bases). This CDR3 contains 13 residues. The germline V gene encodes CDR1 LGHNA and CDR2 YNFKEQ. V was trimmed by 4 bases and J by 9 bases, leaving 13 bases between them. CDR3 loop: CASSPRPAGEQFF. The CDR3 region has the DNA TGTGCCAGCAGCCCTCGACCTGCGGGTGAGCAGTTCTTC.

V usage is TRBV2 and J usage is TRBJ1-3; D is ambiguous. Trimming took off 4 bases at V and 4 bases at J, with 14 bases between the two ends. Per germline, CDR1 SNHLY and CDR2 FYNNEI. The CDR3 is 15 amino acids. The CDR3 DNA follows: TGTGCCAGCAGTGTTCATCATCTCACCGGAAACACCATATATTTT. Translation: CASSVHHLTGNTIYF.

The chain joins TRBV7-2 to TRBJ2-2, with 11 bases aligning to TRBD2. CDR3 length: 17 amino acids. The V segment lost 4 bases and the J segment 3 bases; nucleotides outside the gene matches: 7. Germline V lookup: CDR1 SGHTA, CDR2 FQGNSA. CDR3 nucleotides: TGTGCCAGCAGCTCCCCCGGGACTAGCGGACACACCGGGGAGCTGTTTTTT. This codes for CASSSPGTSGHTGELFF.

J is TRBJ2-3 and V is TRBV29-1; D unclear. The germline V gene has CDR1 SQVTM and CDR2 ANQGSEA. The CDR3 loop spans 12 amino acids. Deletions cut 2 bases from V and 2 bases from J, with 5 bases between. The CDR3 spells CSVETNTDTQYF. In nucleotides, the CDR3 is TGCAGCGTTGAAACTAACACAGATACGCAGTATTTT.

This sequence joins TRBV20-1 and TRBJ1-2; a possible D gene is TRBD1 (6 bases). Looked up from germline, CDR1 is DFQATT and CDR2 is SNEGSKA (reference sequence). Trimming left V 6 bases short and J 0 bases short, with 17 bases between. The CDR3 runs 15 residues. The CDR3, as DNA: TGCAGTGCCCCGAGGGGGGGCAGCTCTAACTATGGCTACACCTTC. The encoded protein is CSAPRGGSSNYGYTF.

The V call is TRBV7-9, the J call TRBJ2-1; 8 nucleotides match TRBD2. The CDR3 loop spans 12 amino acids. With V trimmed by 5 bases and J by 10 bases, 4 bases remained unmatched. The germline CDR1 and CDR2 sequences are SEHNR and FQNEAQ (reference sequence). The CDR3 DNA sequence: TGTGCCAGCAGCCCCCGGGGGGGGGAGCAGTTCTTC. Translation: CASSPRGGEQFF.

This chain links TRBV30 with TRBJ1-6; 7 bases map to TRBD1. J was trimmed by 3 bases and V by 2 bases; bases with no gene match: 10. CDR3 size: 17 residues. Per the germline V gene, CDR1 is GTSNPN and CDR2 is SVGIG (reference sequence). The CDR3 loop is CAWSLTGASGYNSPLHF. For the CDR3, the DNA is TGTGCCTGGAGTCTTACAGGGGCGTCAGGCTATAATTCACCCCTCCACTTT.

This clonotype was observed a handful of times. The chain recombines TRBV5-1 with TRBJ2-7, with D perhaps matching TRBD1 (5 bases). Trimming stripped 0 bases from V and 1 base from J, with 11 bases between. Germline V CDR1 and CDR2: SGHRS, YFSETQ. CDR3 length: 15 amino acids. The CDR3 nucleotides read TGCGCCAGCAGCTTGGGCCCAGGGTTGTCCTACGAGCAGTACTTC. Residues: CASSLGPGLSYEQYF.